This T cell receptor beta chain was sequenced for a study of T-cell memory formation after mild COVID-19. Across the study: Among the donors, TCR clusters were largely specific to each donor. Study results and caveats: The study detected some responding clones in pre-infection memory, suggesting cross-reactive memory joined.

This clonotype was observed at least ten times. Its target is unknown. Each CDR3 protein is one row after TCRdb ran MiXCR on the 5' RACE reads. The data contain 580,000 or so distinct CDR3 sequences, around 15% of them singletons. V gave up 3 bases and J gave up 5 bases; unmatched junction bases: 6. From germline, CDR1 is SGHTA and CDR2 FQGNSA. This CDR3 comprises 14 residues. V gene TRBV7-2 combines with J gene TRBJ1-2; 7 bases are shared with TRBD1. This receptor was taken from an adult woman who had mild COVID-19 (a few samples of this study predate the infection). Cell type and time point are not known. The sample was PBMCs or a T cell subset sorted from them (not recorded which). In DNA form, the CDR3 reads TGTGCCAGCAGCTTGGACAGGTCCCGATATGGCTACACCTTC. Amino acids: CASSLDRSRYGYTF.